This T cell receptor beta chain was sequenced in a study of blood T cell repertoires in COVID-19 (TCRdb year 2020). Study-wide context: Samples covering the acute and convalescent phases of COVID-19 were provided by collaborators in the United States, Italy and Spain. The sample metadata nearly always contained a de-identified subject ID, COVID-19 status, age in years and sex. The samples were drawn from the first 160 participants of the ongoing ImmuneRACE study and from roughly 1,300 subjects provided by 6 global collaborators. The prospective study material was composed of cDNA or gDNA derived from T cells, B-cell-depleted T cells, or PBMCs. Where available, HLA class I and class II types were obtained from metadata supplied by the sample provider rather than from assay-based typing. The repertoires were made available in a free public database intended to serve as a resource for research on the immune response to SARS-CoV-2. Subjects who had been exposed to COVID-19, were actively infected with it, or had recovered from it provided the deeply sampled blood TCRbeta repertoires that made up the dataset.

The immunoSEQ Assay, a bias-controlled multiplex PCR, was used to amplify TCRbeta CDR3 regions from genomic DNA. For the original study's pipeline: The number of nucleated cells in each sample was estimated from the amplification of reference gene primers within the assay. To quantify the absolute abundance of each unique TCRbeta CDR3 rearrangement, sequence reads were collapsed and filtered. For each sample, productive Simpson clonality was calculated as the square root of Simpson's diversity index over productive rearrangements. In its TCRdb copy, this immuneACCESS table keeps in-frame sequences only and misses some clones. Where compared with another copy, unresolved V genes explain less than half of these, and the others have no known cause. V and J calls and clone size are given by that table; D and trimming were obtained from the DNA. Here the sample has approximately 290,000 clones; 80% to 95% occur a single time. Of the sample, around 2.2% is held by the ten largest clones.

A word on this clone: Its specific antigen is unknown. Base qualities are not provided; no much larger clone lies one nucleotide away.

At one collaborating source in Seattle, patients were enrolled during active infection and were followed longitudinally through the course of disease. Each collaborating institution followed its own protocols to collect whole blood in K2EDTA tubes. Collaborator samples were shipped for TCRbeta analysis as frozen whole blood, isolated PBMCs, or DNA extracted from either sample type. Overall study outcomes, separate from this receptor: The amount of clinical and demographic metadata varied by source and participant and was provided uncurated.

V is cut by 3 bases and J by 1 base, and the space between the germline ends is 19 bases. CDR1 and CDR2 are drawn from the germline V gene: MDHEN, SYDVKM. From the cysteine up to the phenylalanine, the CDR3 has a length of 17 residues. The retained sequence is limited to the CDR3, 51 bases, with the frame set at the first base. This TCR was sampled from a woman younger than 45 with COVID-19, enrolled during active disease. Sequencing input: peripheral blood. This chain joins TRBV28 to TRBJ2-7; a tentative D match to TRBD1 spans 6 bases. At the DNA level, the sequence is TGTGCCAGCAGTTTCTTTTTAACGGCAGGGGTATCCTACGAGCAGTACTTC. Its protein reads: CASSFFLTAGVSYEQYF.